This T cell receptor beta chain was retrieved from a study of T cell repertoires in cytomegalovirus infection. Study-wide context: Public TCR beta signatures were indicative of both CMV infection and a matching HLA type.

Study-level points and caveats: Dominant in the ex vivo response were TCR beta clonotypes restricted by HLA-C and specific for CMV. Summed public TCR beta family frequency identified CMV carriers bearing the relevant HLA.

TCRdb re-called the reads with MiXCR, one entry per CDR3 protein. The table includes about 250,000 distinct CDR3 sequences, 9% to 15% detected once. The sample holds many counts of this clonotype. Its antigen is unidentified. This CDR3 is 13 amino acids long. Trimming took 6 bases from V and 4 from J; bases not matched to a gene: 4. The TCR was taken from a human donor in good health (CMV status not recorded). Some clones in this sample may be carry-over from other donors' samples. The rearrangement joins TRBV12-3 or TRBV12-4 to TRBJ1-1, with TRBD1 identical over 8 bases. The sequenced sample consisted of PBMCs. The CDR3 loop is CASSQGQVTEAFF. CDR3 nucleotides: TGTGCCAGCAGCCAGGGACAGGTCACTGAAGCTTTCTTT.